Below are 19 T cell receptor beta chains sequenced from a single sample in a study of blood T cell repertoires in COVID-19. Sequencing used immunoSEQ multiplex PCR; TCRdb keeps in-frame clones, though not all of them. The table shows roughly 100,000 clones, with roughly 87% occurring only once. Specimen: peripheral blood. The receptors shown here come from a woman older than 75 in a cohort sampled during active COVID-19.

The chain carries TRBV5-1 and TRBJ2-1; the match to TRBD2 covers 8 bases. This CDR3 contains 17 residues. The trim removed 2 bases at V and 6 bases at J, leaving 13 bases unmatched. CDR1 SGHRS and CDR2 YFSETQ come from the germline V gene. CDR3 loop: CASSFTGRGAHSNEQFF. CDR3 DNA sequence: TGCGCCAGCAGCTTTACGGGGCGGGGGGCCCACTCCAATGAGCAGTTCTTC.

The gene calls are TRBV24-1 and TRBJ2-2, with 8 bases that match TRBD1. The CDR3 consists of 17 residues. Trimming cost V 9 bases and J 4 bases; bases outside gene matches: 15. The germline gives CDR1 KGHDR, CDR2 SFDVKD. The CDR3 DNA sequence: TGTGCCACCGGAGACGAGACCGGGACAGGAGCCACCGGGGAGCTGTTTTTT. Its translation is CATGDETGTGATGELFF.

The chain carries TRBV5-8 and TRBJ1-3, with 7 bases aligning to TRBD1. Losses at the gene ends were 3 bases for V and 4 bases for J; bases not matched to a gene: 4. Germline V gene data show CDR1 as SGHTS and CDR2 as YDEGEE. The CDR3 runs 14 residues. CDR3 nucleotide sequence: TGTGCCAGCAGCTCGTGGGACAGAGGAAACACCATATATTTT. Protein sequence: CASSSWDRGNTIYF.

This clone was picked up one time. The chain joins TRBV10-1 to TRBJ2-1; TRBD1 aligns across 11 bases. V shed 2 bases, J shed 6 bases, and the junction held 3 bases outside the gene matches. CDR3 length equals 15 residues. CDR1 is WNHNN and CDR2 is SYGVQD in the germline V gene (reference sequence). The CDR3 DNA sequence: TGCGCCAGCAGTGAGGGAGGGACAGGGGGCAATGAGCAGTTCTTC. This codes for CASSEGGTGGNEQFF.

The V call is TRBV6-4, the J call TRBJ2-1, with 10 bases that match TRBD2. The V gene's germline CDR1 is MRHNA and CDR2 SNTAGT. Trimming removed 2 bases from V and 15 bases from J; junction bases left unmatched: 13. The CDR3 has 15 amino acids. The chain's CDR3 is CASSDQRGSGREMFF. As DNA, the CDR3 is TGTGCCAGCAGTGACCAGAGAGGGAGCGGGAGGGAGATGTTCTTC.

This sequence joins TRBV18 and TRBJ1-2; perhaps TRBD1 as D (5 bases). Germline CDR1 KGHSH, CDR2 LQKENI. The CDR3 runs to 14 residues. The V end was cut by 2 bases, the J end by 8 bases, with 15 bases between. CDR3 region: CASSPGERGEGYTF. CDR3 bases: TGTGCCAGCTCACCAGGGGAAAGGGGCGAAGGCTACACCTTC.

This clone was detected only a few times. The rearrangement joins TRBV4-1 to TRBJ2-5; D is ambiguous. The germline V gene has CDR1 MGHRA and CDR2 YSYEKL. The CDR3 spans 14 residues. The V and J ends lost 1 base and 5 bases respectively, with 11 bases between them. The CDR3 reads CASSQVFRRETQYF. CDR3 coding DNA: TGCGCCAGCAGCCAAGTCTTTCGCAGGGAGACCCAGTACTTC.

The V and J genes are TRBV28 and TRBJ1-6, with D possibly being TRBD1 (5 bases). This CDR3 has 14 residues. From germline, CDR1 is MDHEN and CDR2 SYDVKM. The germline V and J ends were trimmed by 3 bases and 6 bases, with 9 bases remaining between them. In nucleotides, the CDR3 is TGTGCCAGCAGTTTTGGACAATCTAATTCACCCCTCCACTTT. Its protein is CASSFGQSNSPLHF.

The gene calls are TRBV6-6 and TRBJ1-2, with 7 bases lining up with TRBD1. V dropped 7 bases and J dropped 5; count of bases not matched to a gene: 4. Germline CDR1 is MNHNY and CDR2 is SVGAGI (reference sequence). The CDR3 length is 12 residues. CDR3 in amino acids: CASNPGGYGYTF. The DNA for the CDR3 is TGTGCCAGCAATCCAGGGGGTTATGGCTACACCTTC.

V gene TRBV3-1 (or the pseudogene TRBV3-2) combines with J gene TRBJ2-1; perhaps TRBD2 as D (5 bases). Germline loops: CDR1 LGHDT, CDR2 YNNKEL (reference sequence). The CDR3 extends over 12 amino acids. The V gene lost 9 bases and the J gene lost 7 bases, with 13 bases spanning the gap. CDR3: CASISSGNEQFF. Written as DNA, the CDR3 is TGTGCCAGTATCTCTTCGGGGAATGAGCAGTTCTTC.

V gene TRBV5-1 combines with J gene TRBJ1-2; maybe TRBD1 (6 bases). Trimming removed 1 base from V and 4 bases from J, with 11 bases in between. This CDR3 is built from 14 residues. The germline V gene has CDR1 SGHRS and CDR2 YFSETQ. CDR3 DNA: TGCGCCAGCAGCTTGAGGGACACTACCTATGGCTACACCTTC. Protein: CASSLRDTTYGYTF.

This sequence joins TRBV19 and TRBJ1-6; 9 positions agree with TRBD1. Germline V lookup: CDR1 LNHDA, CDR2 SQIVND (reference sequence). The CDR3 spans 15 residues. With 5 bases clipped from V and 9 bases from J, the junction kept 8 bases outside the gene matches. The CDR3 DNA reads as TGTGCCAGTAGTCCTCGGACAGGGGCGGTTTCACCCCTCCACTTT. Amino acid sequence: CASSPRTGAVSPLHF.

This chain connects TRBV5-1 to TRBJ2-1, with D tentatively TRBD2 (6 bases). Germline CDR1 and CDR2: SGHRS and YFSETQ. This CDR3 region has 16 residues. V was trimmed by 0 bases and J by 12 bases, leaving 22 bases between them. CDR3 bases: TGCGCCAGCAGCTTGGGTGGGGGAGGTGCTCGTGTTGGGCAGTTCTTC. Amino acids: CASSLGGGGARVGQFF.

The gene calls are TRBV5-1 and TRBJ1-2; D possibly corresponds to TRBD1 (6 bases). The ends were cut back, 4 bases at V and 5 bases at J, with 12 bases in the middle. CDR3 length: 13 residues. Germline loops: CDR1 SGHRS, CDR2 YFSETQ. CDR3 DNA: TGCGCCAGCAGCCCCCGGACAGAGTATGGCTACACCTTC. It is translated as CASSPRTEYGYTF.

This sequence joins TRBV7-2 and TRBJ2-7; 7 bases line up with TRBD2. CDR3 length equals 13 residues. Per the germline V gene, CDR1 is SGHTA and CDR2 is FQGNSA. Losses at the gene ends were 1 base for V and 5 bases for J; bases not matched to a gene: 2. The CDR3 DNA is TGTGCCAGCAGCTTAGGGACTAGAGACGAGCAGTACTTC. The encoded protein is CASSLGTRDEQYF.

This clone was counted once. The chain couples TRBV9 to TRBJ2-5, with D tentatively TRBD1 (5 bases). V was clipped by 3 bases and J by 2 bases, with 8 bases between them. This CDR3 is built from 13 residues. The V gene's germline CDR1 is SGDLS and CDR2 YYNGEE. The CDR3 DNA follows: TGTGCCAGCAGCGCCAGGGTACAAGAGACCCAGTACTTC. Translating it yields CASSARVQETQYF.

The V gene is TRBV2, the J gene TRBJ1-2; 7 bases agree with TRBD1. Trimming took 8 bases from V and 2 from J; bases not matched to a gene: 5. Germline V gene sequence: CDR1 SNHLY, CDR2 FYNNEI. The CDR3 spans 13 residues. This chain's CDR3 is CASAGTANYGYTF. The DNA of the CDR3 is TGTGCCAGCGCCGGGACAGCCAACTATGGCTACACCTTC.

The chain carries TRBV18 and TRBJ2-3; 8 nucleotides match TRBD1. Unmatched junction bases numbered 6, after V lost 3 bases and J lost 1 base. CDR1 is KGHSH and CDR2 is LQKENI in the germline V gene. The CDR3 consists of 16 residues. The CDR3 sequence is CASSPPQGVGTDTQYF. The DNA for the CDR3 is TGTGCCAGCTCACCCCCACAGGGGGTGGGCACAGATACGCAGTATTTT. Full variable domain (rest looked up from reference TRBV18 and TRBJ2-3): NAGVMQNPRHLVRRRGQEARLRCSPMKGHSHVYWYRQLPEEGLKFMVYLQKENIIDESGMPKERFSAEFPKEGPSILRIQQVVRGDSAAYFCASSPPQGVGTDTQYFGPGTRLTVL.

This chain uses TRBV18 with TRBJ2-1, with TRBD1 matching over 8 bases. Trimming cost V 1 base and J 9 bases; bases outside gene matches: 8. The germline V gene encodes CDR1 KGHSH and CDR2 LQKENI. The CDR3 contains 15 residues. In DNA form, the CDR3 reads TGTGCCAGCTCACCACGGACAGGGCTGTTTGGTGAGCAGTTCTTC. This translates into CASSPRTGLFGEQFF.